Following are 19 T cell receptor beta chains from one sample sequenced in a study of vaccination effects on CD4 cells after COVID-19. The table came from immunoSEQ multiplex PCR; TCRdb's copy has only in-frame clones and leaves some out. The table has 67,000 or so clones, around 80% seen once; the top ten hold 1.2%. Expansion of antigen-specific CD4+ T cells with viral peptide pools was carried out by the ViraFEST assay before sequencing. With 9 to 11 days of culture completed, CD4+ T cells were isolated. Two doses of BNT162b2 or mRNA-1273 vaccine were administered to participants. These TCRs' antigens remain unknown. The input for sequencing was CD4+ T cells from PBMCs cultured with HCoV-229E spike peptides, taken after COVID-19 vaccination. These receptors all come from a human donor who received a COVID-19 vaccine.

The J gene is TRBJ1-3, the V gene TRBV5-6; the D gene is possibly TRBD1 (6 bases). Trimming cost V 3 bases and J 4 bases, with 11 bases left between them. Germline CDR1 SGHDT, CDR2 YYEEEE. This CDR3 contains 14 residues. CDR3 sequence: CASSSQGTGNTIYF. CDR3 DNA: TGTGCCAGCAGCTCACAGGGTACCGGAAACACCATATATTTT.

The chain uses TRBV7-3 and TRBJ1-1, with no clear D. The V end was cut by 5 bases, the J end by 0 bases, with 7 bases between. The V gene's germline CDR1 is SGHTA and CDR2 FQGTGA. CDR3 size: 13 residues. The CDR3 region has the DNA TGTGCCAGCAGCAACCGGATGAACACTGAAGCTTTCTTT. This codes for CASSNRMNTEAFF.

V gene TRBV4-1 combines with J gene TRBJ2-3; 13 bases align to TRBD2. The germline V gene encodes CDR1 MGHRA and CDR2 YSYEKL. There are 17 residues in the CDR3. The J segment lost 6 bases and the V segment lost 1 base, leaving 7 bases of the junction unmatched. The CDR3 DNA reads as TGCGCCAGCAGCCAAGTCGGGACTAGCGGGGTAAGGGATACGCAGTATTTT. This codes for CASSQVGTSGVRDTQYF.

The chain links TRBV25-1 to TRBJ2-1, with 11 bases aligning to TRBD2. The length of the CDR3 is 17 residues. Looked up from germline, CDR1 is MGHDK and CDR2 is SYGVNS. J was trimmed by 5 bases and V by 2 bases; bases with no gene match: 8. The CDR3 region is CASSEKTLAGVHNEQFF. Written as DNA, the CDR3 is TGTGCCAGCAGTGAAAAGACACTAGCGGGGGTACACAATGAGCAGTTCTTC.

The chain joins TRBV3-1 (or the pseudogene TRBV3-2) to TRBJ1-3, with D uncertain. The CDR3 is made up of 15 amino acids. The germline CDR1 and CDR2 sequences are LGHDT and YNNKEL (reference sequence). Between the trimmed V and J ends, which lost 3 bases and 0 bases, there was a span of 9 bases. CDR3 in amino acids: CASSHYRNSGNTIYF. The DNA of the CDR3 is TGTGCCAGCAGCCATTACCGAAACTCTGGAAACACCATATATTTT.

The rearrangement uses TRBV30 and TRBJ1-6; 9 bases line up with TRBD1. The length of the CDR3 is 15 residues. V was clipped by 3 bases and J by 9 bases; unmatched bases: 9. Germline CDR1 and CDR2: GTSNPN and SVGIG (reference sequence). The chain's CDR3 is CAWRRAGQGGSPLHF. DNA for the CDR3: TGTGCCTGGAGGCGAGCGGGACAGGGAGGTTCACCCCTCCACTTT.

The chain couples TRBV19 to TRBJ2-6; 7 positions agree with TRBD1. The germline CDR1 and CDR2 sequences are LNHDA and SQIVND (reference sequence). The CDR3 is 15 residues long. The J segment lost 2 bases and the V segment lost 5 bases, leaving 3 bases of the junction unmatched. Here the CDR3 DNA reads TGTGCCAGTAGTCCCCAGGGGGCTGGGGCCAACGTCCTGACTTTC. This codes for CASSPQGAGANVLTF.

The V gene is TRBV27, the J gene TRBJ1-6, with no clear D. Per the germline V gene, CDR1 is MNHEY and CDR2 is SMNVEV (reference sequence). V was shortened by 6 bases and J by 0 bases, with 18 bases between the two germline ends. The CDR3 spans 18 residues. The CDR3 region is CASSPPPSHSSYNSPLHF. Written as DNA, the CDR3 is TGTGCCAGCAGCCCCCCTCCGTCGCATAGCTCCTATAATTCACCCCTCCACTTT.

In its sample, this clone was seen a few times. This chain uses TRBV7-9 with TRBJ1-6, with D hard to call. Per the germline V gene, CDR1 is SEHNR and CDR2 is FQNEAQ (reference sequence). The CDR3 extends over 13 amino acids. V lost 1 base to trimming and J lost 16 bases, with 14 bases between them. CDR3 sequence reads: CASSLDWGSVLHF. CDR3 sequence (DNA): TGTGCCAGCAGCTTAGATTGGGGATCGGTACTCCACTTT.

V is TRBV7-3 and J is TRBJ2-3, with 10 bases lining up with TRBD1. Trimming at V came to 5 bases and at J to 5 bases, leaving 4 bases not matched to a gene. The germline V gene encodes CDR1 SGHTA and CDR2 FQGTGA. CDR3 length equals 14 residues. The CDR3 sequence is CASSTRDRGDTQYF. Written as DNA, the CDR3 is TGTGCCAGCAGCACCCGGGACAGGGGAGATACGCAGTATTTT.

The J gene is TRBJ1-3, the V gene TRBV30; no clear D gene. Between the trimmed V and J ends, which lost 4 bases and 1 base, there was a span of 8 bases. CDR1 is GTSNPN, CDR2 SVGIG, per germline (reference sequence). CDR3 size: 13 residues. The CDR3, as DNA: TGTGCCTGGACACCCAATTCTGGAAACACCATATATTTT. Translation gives CAWTPNSGNTIYF.

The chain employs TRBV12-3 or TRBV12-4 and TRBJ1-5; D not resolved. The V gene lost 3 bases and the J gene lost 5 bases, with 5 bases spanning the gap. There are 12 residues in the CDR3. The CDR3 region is CASSFGDQPQHF. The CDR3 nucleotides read TGTGCCAGCAGTTTTGGGGATCAGCCCCAGCATTTT.

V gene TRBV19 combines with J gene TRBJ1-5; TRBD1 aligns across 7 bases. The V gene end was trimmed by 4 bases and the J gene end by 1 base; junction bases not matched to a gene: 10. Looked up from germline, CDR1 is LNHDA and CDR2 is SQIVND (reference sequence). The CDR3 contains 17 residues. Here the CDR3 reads CASSTPRQGWSNQPQHF. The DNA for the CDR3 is TGTGCCAGTAGTACCCCCCGACAGGGTTGGAGCAATCAGCCCCAGCATTTT.

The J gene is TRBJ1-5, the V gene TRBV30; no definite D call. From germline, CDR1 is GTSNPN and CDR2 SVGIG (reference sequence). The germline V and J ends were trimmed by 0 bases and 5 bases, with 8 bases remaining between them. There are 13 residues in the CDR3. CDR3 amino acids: CAWSVHADQPQHF. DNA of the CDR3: TGTGCCTGGAGTGTACATGCGGATCAGCCCCAGCATTTT.

The DNA for the CDR3 is TGTGCCAGCAGCTTCGCCAAAAATCAGCCCCAGCATTTT. Translating gives CASSFAKNQPQHF. This chain joins TRBV13 and TRBJ1-5; D call uncertain. Germline CDR1 PRHDT, CDR2 FYEKMQ (reference sequence). This CDR3 comprises 13 residues. V was pared by 3 bases and J by 4 bases, with 7 bases between.

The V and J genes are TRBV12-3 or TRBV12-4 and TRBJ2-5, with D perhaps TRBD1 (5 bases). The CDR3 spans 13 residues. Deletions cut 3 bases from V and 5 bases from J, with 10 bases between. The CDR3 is CASSLGRAETQYF. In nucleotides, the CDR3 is TGTGCCAGCAGTTTGGGCAGGGCCGAGACCCAGTACTTC.

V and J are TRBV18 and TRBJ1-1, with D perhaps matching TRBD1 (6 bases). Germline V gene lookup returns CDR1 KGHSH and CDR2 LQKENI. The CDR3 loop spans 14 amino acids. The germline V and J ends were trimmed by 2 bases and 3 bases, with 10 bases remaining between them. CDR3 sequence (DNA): TGTGCCAGCTCACCAGGACAGAGATACACTGAAGCTTTCTTT. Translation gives CASSPGQRYTEAFF. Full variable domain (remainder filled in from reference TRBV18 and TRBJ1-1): NAGVMQNPRHLVRRRGQEARLRCSPMKGHSHVYWYRQLPEEGLKFMVYLQKENIIDESGMPKERFSAEFPKEGPSILRIQQVVRGDSAAYFCASSPGQRYTEAFFGQGTRLTVV.

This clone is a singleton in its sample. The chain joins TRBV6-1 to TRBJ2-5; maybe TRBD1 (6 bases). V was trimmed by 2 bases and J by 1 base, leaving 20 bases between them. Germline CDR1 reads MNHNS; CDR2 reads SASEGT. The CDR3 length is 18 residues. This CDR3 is CASSERGVLTGFQETQYF. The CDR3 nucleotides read TGTGCCAGCAGTGAAAGAGGGGTGCTTACAGGGTTCCAAGAGACCCAGTACTTC.

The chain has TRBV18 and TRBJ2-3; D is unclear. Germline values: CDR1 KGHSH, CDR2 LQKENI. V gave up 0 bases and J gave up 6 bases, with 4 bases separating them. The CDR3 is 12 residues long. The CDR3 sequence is CASSPPQDTQYF. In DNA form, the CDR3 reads TGTGCCAGCTCACCACCTCAGGATACGCAGTATTTT.